A selection of T cell receptor beta chains follows, all from one sample in a study of neoadjuvant anti-PD-1 for oral cavity cancer. Data came from immunoSEQ multiplex PCR; TCRdb stores just in-frame clones and leaves some out. The sample yields under 85,000 clones, about 80% seen once. Sequencing was performed on PBMCs, taken before nivolumab (anti-PD-1) treatment. Receptor source: a person aged 35 to 85 with oral cavity squamous cell carcinoma. Both conserved end residues are part of each CDR3. A D gene is named only where the DNA matches it firmly. The size entry is marked missing in some rows and otherwise reads once, few, many or a size class.

TRBJ2-1 16 TRBV4-2 - - CASSQDPLGTYNEQFF TGTGCCAGCAGCCAAGACCCCTTGGGCACCTACAATGAGCAGTTCTTC
TRBJ2-7 14 TRBV4-1 - - CASSQDMGSYEQYF TGCGCCAGCAGCCAAGATATGGGGTCCTACGAGCAGTACTTC
TRBJ2-7 14 TRBV5-4 TRBD1 - CASSRQGLGYEQYF TGTGCCAGCAGTAGACAGGGTCTCGGCTACGAGCAGTACTTC
TRBJ1-1 13 TRBV6-1 - once CASSSTVNTEAFF TGTGCCAGCAGTTCGACAGTCAACACTGAAGCTTTCTTT
TRBJ1-5 13 TRBV19 - - CASSTRENQPQHF TGTGCCAGTAGTACAAGGGAGAATCAGCCCCAGCATTTT
TRBJ2-7 14 TRBV27 - once CASSLQGFPYEQYF TGTGCCAGCAGTTTACAAGGGTTCCCCTACGAGCAGTACTTC
TRBJ2-7 14 TRBV6-5 - once CASSYRQEGYEQYF TGTGCCAGCAGTTACAGGCAGGAAGGCTACGAGCAGTACTTC
TRBJ2-5 11 TRBV10-3 - - CASGTEETQYF TGTGCCTCCGGGACGGAAGAGACCCAGTACTTC
TRBJ1-2 15 TRBV2 - - CASTILRDSRNGYTF TGTGCCAGCACCATACTCCGGGACTCACGGAATGGCTACACCTTC
TRBJ1-1 15 TRBV10-2 - - CASSDLGALNTEAFF TGCGCCAGCAGTGACCTCGGGGCCCTAAACACTGAAGCTTTCTTT
TRBJ2-1 18 TRBV10-3 TRBD2 - CAIRGLAGESGSYNEQFF TGTGCCATCAGGGGACTAGCGGGAGAGTCCGGCTCCTACAATGAGCAGTTCTTC
TRBJ2-5 15 TRBV5-1 - - CASSPGSGKSETQYF TGCGCCAGCAGCCCGGGGTCCGGGAAGTCGGAGACCCAGTACTTC
TRBJ1-4 16 TRBV9 TRBD1 - CASSAGPDRRREKLFF TGTGCCAGCAGCGCCGGCCCGGACAGGCGGCGCGAAAAACTGTTTTTT
TRBJ2-3 17 TRBV2 TRBD2 - CASRVRVAGGNADTQYF TGTGCCAGCAGGGTCCGAGTAGCGGGAGGGAATGCAGATACGCAGTATTTT
TRBJ2-1 16 TRBV5-1 TRBD2 - CASSLASGRGNNEQFF TGCGCCAGCAGCTTAGCTAGCGGGAGAGGTAACAATGAGCAGTTCTTC
TRBJ2-1 12 TRBV19 - many CASSIVNNEQFF TGTGCCAGTAGTATAGTCAACAATGAGCAGTTCTTC
TRBJ2-3 14 TRBV11-2 - - CASSLQARGDTQYF TGTGCCAGCAGCTTACAGGCTCGTGGAGATACGCAGTATTTT
TRBJ1-3 16 TRBV4-1 - - CASSQGRERSGNTIYF TGCGCCAGCAGCCAAGGCAGGGAACGCTCTGGAAACACCATATATTTT
TRBJ2-3 15 TRBV7-2 TRBD1 - CASSPRDRERDTQYF TGTGCCAGCAGCCCCAGGGACAGGGAAAGGGATACGCAGTATTTT
TRBJ2-1 14 TRBV6-6 - - CASKGTGSYNEQFF TGTGCCAGCAAGGGAACAGGATCCTACAATGAGCAGTTCTTC